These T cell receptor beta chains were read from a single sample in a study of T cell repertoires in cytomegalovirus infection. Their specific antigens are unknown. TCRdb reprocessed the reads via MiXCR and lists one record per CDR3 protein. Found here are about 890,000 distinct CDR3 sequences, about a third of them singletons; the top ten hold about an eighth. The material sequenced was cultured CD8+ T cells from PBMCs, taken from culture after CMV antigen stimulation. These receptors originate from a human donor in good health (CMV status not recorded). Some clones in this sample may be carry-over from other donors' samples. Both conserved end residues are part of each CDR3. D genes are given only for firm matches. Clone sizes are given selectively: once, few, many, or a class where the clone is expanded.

TGTGCCAGCAGCCGGACCTTCGGACAGAACACTGAAGCTTTCTTT	CASSRTFGQNTEAFF	TRBV7-8	TRBJ1-1	-	15	many
TGTGCCAGCAGCCCCACCACCGACCCGATAGAAGCTTTCTTT	CASSPTTDPIEAFF	TRBV28	TRBJ1-1	-	14	-
TGTGCCAGCAGCTCGACTTACAGTGAGACGTACCAAGAGACCCAGTACTTC	CASSSTYSETYQETQYF	TRBV7-9	TRBJ2-5	-	17	few
TGTGCCAGCAGCTCCGGACAGCGGACCTACGAGCAGTACTTC	CASSSGQRTYEQYF	TRBV7-9	TRBJ2-7	-	14	few
TGTGCCAGCAGTCCCGGGACTAGCGGGGTGGCAGATACGCAGTATTTT	CASSPGTSGVADTQYF	TRBV27	TRBJ2-3	TRBD2	16	-
TGTGCCAGCAGTTTATCGGCCTATAGCTCCTACAATGAGCAGTTCTTC	CASSLSAYSSYNEQFF	TRBV27	TRBJ2-1	-	16	few
TGTGCCAGCTGTACCTCTAGCTCCTACAATGAGCAGTTCTTC	CASCTSSSYNEQFF	TRBV12-3/TRBV12-4	TRBJ2-1	-	14	-
TGTGCCAGCAGCTACCGACTTCAGGGGGACGTCTATGGCTACACCTTC	CASSYRLQGDVYGYTF	TRBV27	TRBJ1-2	TRBD1	16	few
TGCAGTGCTAGAGATTTGTGGGAGACAACTAATGAAAAACTGTTTTTT	CSARDLWETTNEKLFF	TRBV20-1	TRBJ1-4	-	16	few
TGTGCCAGCACCGGGGGTAGCGGGGGGGCCGGTTCAACCGGGGAGCTGTTTTTT	CASTGGSGGAGSTGELFF	TRBV6-5	TRBJ2-2	TRBD2	18	-
TGTGCCATTCTAGTTAGCGGGGGGCCCCCAGATACGCAGTATTTT	CAILVSGGPPDTQYF	TRBV12-3/TRBV12-4	TRBJ2-3	TRBD2	15	-
TGTGCCATCAGTGACCCTGCCTCGCGGGGGAGCACAGATACGCAGTATTTT	CAISDPASRGSTDTQYF	TRBV10-3	TRBJ2-3	TRBD2	17	few
TGTGCCAGCACCTCATTCCGGGAGAATGAGCAGTTCTTC	CASTSFRENEQFF	TRBV12-3/TRBV12-4	TRBJ2-1	-	13	once
TGTGCCAGCAGTACCGGGACTCCTTCCTGCAATGAGCAGTTCTTC	CASSTGTPSCNEQFF	TRBV12-3/TRBV12-4	TRBJ2-1	-	15	-
TGTGCCACCAGTGAACAGGGCCGAGACGAGCAGTACTTC	CATSEQGRDEQYF	TRBV24-1	TRBJ2-7	-	13	-
TGTGCCAGCAGTTACAGGGGGATCACCGGGGAGCTGTTTTTT	CASSYRGITGELFF	TRBV6-4	TRBJ2-2	TRBD1	14	-
TGCGCCAGCAGCTCCCCGGTGGATTCTAGCACAGATACGCAGTATTTT	CASSSPVDSSTDTQYF	TRBV4-3	TRBJ2-3	-	16	-
TGTGCCAGCAGTTATGGGGGCAAGGTCACTGAAGCTTTCTTT	CASSYGGKVTEAFF	TRBV27	TRBJ1-1	-	14	few
TGTGCCAGCAGTCCAATAACAAGGGCCCATAGCAATCAGCCCCAGCATTTT	CASSPITRAHSNQPQHF	TRBV28	TRBJ1-5	-	17	-
TGTGCCAGCATGGGGGGACAGGGGGAGTACGAGCAGTACTTC	CASMGGQGEYEQYF	TRBV7-9	TRBJ2-7	TRBD1	14	few
TGCGCCAGCAGCTTGTTAGCGGGGTGGGGCACAGATACGCAGTATTTT	CASSLLAGWGTDTQYF	TRBV5-1	TRBJ2-3	TRBD2	16	-
TGTGCCAGCAGCAGCACCATAGCTAGGGAGCAGTACTTC	CASSSTIAREQYF	TRBV7-8	TRBJ2-7	-	13	-
TGTGCCAGCAGTTACCCTGAGGCCAGCTCAGATACGCAGTATTTT	CASSYPEASSDTQYF	TRBV6-2/TRBV6-3	TRBJ2-3	-	15	-
TGTGCCACCCAATGGGATACGCAGTATTTT	CATQWDTQYF	TRBV2	TRBJ2-3	-	10	few
TGTGCCAGCAGTTTAACCCCTCGATCCTACGAGCAGTACTTC	CASSLTPRSYEQYF	TRBV27	TRBJ2-7	-	14	few
TGTGCCAGTAGAACAGGGGCTCAGCCCCAGCATTTT	CASRTGAQPQHF	TRBV19	TRBJ1-5	TRBD1	12	many
TGTGCCAGCAGTTTTTCGGACAGGGGGCTGGATGGCTACACCTTC	CASSFSDRGLDGYTF	TRBV12-3/TRBV12-4	TRBJ1-2	TRBD1	15	-
TGTGCCAGTAGTAACCGGGCCTGGCATGAAAAACTGTTTTTT	CASSNRAWHEKLFF	TRBV19	TRBJ1-4	-	14	-
TGTGCCAGCAGCGTGGGACCTCTACGAGAGGAGTTTTTT	CASSVGPLREEFF	TRBV11-1	TRBJ1-4	-	13	few
TGCAGTCATCTGGACAGGGTGGATGAGCAGTTCTTC	CSHLDRVDEQFF	TRBV20-1	TRBJ2-1	TRBD1	12	-
TGTGCCAGCAGTTTAATCAGCGGGGGGGCCTCGCGGGAGCAGTACTTC	CASSLISGGASREQYF	TRBV27	TRBJ2-7	TRBD2	16	-
TGTGCCAGCAGGGCCGGGACAGTGCTCTTCAGAGGGGAGACCCAGTACTTC	CASRAGTVLFRGETQYF	TRBV6-1	TRBJ2-5	TRBD1	17	few
TGCAGCGTTGAACTGACCCAAGAGACCCAGTACTTC	CSVELTQETQYF	TRBV29-1	TRBJ2-5	-	12	-
TGTGCCACCAGCAGAGATCCCCACACTAGTTTAGGCTCCTACAATGAGCAGTTCTTC	CATSRDPHTSLGSYNEQFF	TRBV15	TRBJ2-1	-	19	once
TGTGCCACCAGCAGACTAGCGGGGGGAAACCACTACGAGCAGTACTTC	CATSRLAGGNHYEQYF	TRBV15	TRBJ2-7	TRBD2	16	many
TGTGCCAGCAGACCTGGGGGGGGCAACACCGGGGAGCTGTTTTTT	CASRPGGGNTGELFF	TRBV7-9	TRBJ2-2	-	15	few
TGTGCCAGCGGTGCCGAGCCGTCCGCCGGGGAGCTGTTTTTT	CASGAEPSAGELFF	TRBV6-5	TRBJ2-2	-	14	few
TGTGCCAGCAGTTACTCGATAGGGGTCGGGGAGACCCAGTACTTC	CASSYSIGVGETQYF	TRBV6-5	TRBJ2-5	-	15	-
TGCGCCAGCAGCCCCTCTTCGATGGGGAATGAGCAGTTCTTC	CASSPSSMGNEQFF	TRBV4-3	TRBJ2-1	-	14	-
TGTGCCAGCAGCTTAGCCTTCTTACTAGCTGGACAGATCCAAGAGACCCAGTACTTC	CASSLAFLLAGQIQETQYF	TRBV7-8	TRBJ2-5	-	19	-
TGCAGTGCTAGGGTTTGGACGGCGAACACCGGGGAGCTGTTTTTT	CSARVWTANTGELFF	TRBV20-1	TRBJ2-2	-	15	-
TGTGCCACCAGTGATTTTACGGGGTACGAGCAGTTCTTC	CATSDFTGYEQFF	TRBV24-1	TRBJ2-1	-	13	few
TGTGCCATCAGTGATCCAAAAACTTGGGGGGATCTGGTAAATGGCTACACCTTC	CAISDPKTWGDLVNGYTF	TRBV10-3	TRBJ1-2	-	18	few
TGTGCCAGCAGCCCTGGGACAGAGCAGTACTTC	CASSPGTEQYF	TRBV6-2/TRBV6-3	TRBJ2-7	-	11	few
TGTGCCAGCAGCCTCACCGGACTAGCGGGGACCCCTCCCTACGAGCAGTACTTC	CASSLTGLAGTPPYEQYF	TRBV7-2	TRBJ2-7	TRBD2	18	few
TGTGCCAGTAGTTCTTTTGGAGCCAAAAACATTCAGTACTTC	CASSSFGAKNIQYF	TRBV19	TRBJ2-4	-	14	few
TGTGCCAGCAGCGACCGTATCGGGGGGGCTTTTGAGCAGTTCTTC	CASSDRIGGAFEQFF	TRBV7-8	TRBJ2-1	TRBD2	15	many
TGCAGTGCTAGAGACGGGCTCTCCTACGAGCAGTACTTC	CSARDGLSYEQYF	TRBV20-1	TRBJ2-7	-	13	-
TGTGCCAGCAGCCAACTCAGATTTAGAGAGCAGTACTTC	CASSQLRFREQYF	TRBV14	TRBJ2-7	-	13	few
TGTGCCAGCAGCTTAGGGCCCTATCAGCCCCAGCATTTT	CASSLGPYQPQHF	TRBV12-3/TRBV12-4	TRBJ1-5	-	13	many
TGTGCCACCCTATCGAGCGGCGCCCAAGAGACCCAGTACTTC	CATLSSGAQETQYF	TRBV7-9	TRBJ2-5	-	14	-
TGTGCCAGCAGTGAGGCGGGGGCCATCACCGGGGAGCTGTTTTTT	CASSEAGAITGELFF	TRBV2	TRBJ2-2	-	15	few
TGTGCCAGCAGTTACTCACCTAGCGGGGGCTACAGCACAGATACGCAGTATTTT	CASSYSPSGGYSTDTQYF	TRBV6-2/TRBV6-3	TRBJ2-3	TRBD2	18	-
TGTGCCAGCAGTTCGCGGGGATTCTCCCCCAACAATGAGCAGTTCTTC	CASSSRGFSPNNEQFF	TRBV6-2/TRBV6-3	TRBJ2-1	-	16	few
TGTGCCAGTAGTACCCTCCCCGGCAGGGCAGCTAACTATGACTACACCTTC	CASSTLPGRAANYDYTF	TRBV19	TRBJ1-2	-	17	-
TGTGCCAGCAGTCACGGACAGGGCCCTAATCAGCCCCAGCATTTT	CASSHGQGPNQPQHF	TRBV13	TRBJ1-5	TRBD1	15	-
TGCAGTGCCCCTTTGGCGGGGGGGTTCATTGAGCAGTTCTTC	CSAPLAGGFIEQFF	TRBV20-1	TRBJ2-1	TRBD2	14	-
TGTGCCAGCAGCCCCCTTCTCGCGGTCTCGGACTATGAGCAGTTCTTC	CASSPLLAVSDYEQFF	TRBV7-9	TRBJ2-1	-	16	-